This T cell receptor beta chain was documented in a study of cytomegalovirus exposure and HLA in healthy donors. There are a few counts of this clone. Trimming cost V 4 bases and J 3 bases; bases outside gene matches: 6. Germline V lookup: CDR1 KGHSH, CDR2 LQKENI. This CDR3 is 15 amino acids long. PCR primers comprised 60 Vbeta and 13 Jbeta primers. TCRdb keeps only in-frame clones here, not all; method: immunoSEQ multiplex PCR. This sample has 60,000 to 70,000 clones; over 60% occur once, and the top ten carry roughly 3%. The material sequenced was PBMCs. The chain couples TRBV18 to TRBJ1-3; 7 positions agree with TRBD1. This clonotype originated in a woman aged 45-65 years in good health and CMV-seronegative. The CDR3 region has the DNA TGTGCCAGCTCACAGGACAGGTCCTTTGGAAACACCATATATTTT. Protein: CASSQDRSFGNTIYF. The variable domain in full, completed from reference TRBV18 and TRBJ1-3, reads NAGVMQNPRHLVRRRGQEARLRCSPMKGHSHVYWYRQLPEEGLKFMVYLQKENIIDESGMPKERFSAEFPKEGPSILRIQQVVRGDSAAYFCASSQDRSFGNTIYFGEGSWLTVV.